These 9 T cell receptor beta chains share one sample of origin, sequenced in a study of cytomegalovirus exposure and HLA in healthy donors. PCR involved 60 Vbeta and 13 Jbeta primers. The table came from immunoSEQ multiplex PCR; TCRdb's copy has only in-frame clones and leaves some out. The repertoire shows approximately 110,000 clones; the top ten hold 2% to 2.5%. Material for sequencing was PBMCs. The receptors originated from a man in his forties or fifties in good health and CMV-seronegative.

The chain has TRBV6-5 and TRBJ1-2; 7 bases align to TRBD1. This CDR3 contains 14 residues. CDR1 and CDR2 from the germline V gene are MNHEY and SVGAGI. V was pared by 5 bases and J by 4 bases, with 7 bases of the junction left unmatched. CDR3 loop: CASSRGQQIYGYTF. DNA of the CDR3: TGTGCCAGCAGTCGGGGACAGCAAATCTATGGCTACACCTTC.

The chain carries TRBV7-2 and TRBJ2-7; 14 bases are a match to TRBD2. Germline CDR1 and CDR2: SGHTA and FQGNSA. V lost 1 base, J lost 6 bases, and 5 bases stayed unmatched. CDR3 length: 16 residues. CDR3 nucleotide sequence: TGTGCCAGCAGCTTAGGGCCGGGACTAGCGGGAGCCGAGCAGTACTTC. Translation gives CASSLGPGLAGAEQYF.

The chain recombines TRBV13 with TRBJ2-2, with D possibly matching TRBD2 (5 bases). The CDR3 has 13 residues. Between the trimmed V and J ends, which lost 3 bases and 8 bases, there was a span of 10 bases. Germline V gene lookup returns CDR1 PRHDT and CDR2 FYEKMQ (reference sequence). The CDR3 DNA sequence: TGTGCCAGCAGCTTCACCCGGGGTGGGGAGCTGTTTTTT. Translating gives CASSFTRGGELFF.

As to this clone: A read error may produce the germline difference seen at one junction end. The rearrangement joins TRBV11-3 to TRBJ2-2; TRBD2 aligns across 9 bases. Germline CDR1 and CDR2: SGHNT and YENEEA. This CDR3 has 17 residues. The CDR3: CANSYKTGGRGTGELLF. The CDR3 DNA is TGTGCCAACAGCTATAAGACTGGCGGGAGGGGCACCGGGGAGCTGCTTTTT. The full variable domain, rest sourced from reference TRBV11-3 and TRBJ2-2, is EAGVVQSPRYKIIEKKQPVAFWCNPISGHNTLYWYLQNLGQGPELLIRYENEEAVDDSQLPKDRFSAERLKGVDSTLKIQPAELGDSAVYLCANSYKTGGRGTGELLFGEGSRLTVL.

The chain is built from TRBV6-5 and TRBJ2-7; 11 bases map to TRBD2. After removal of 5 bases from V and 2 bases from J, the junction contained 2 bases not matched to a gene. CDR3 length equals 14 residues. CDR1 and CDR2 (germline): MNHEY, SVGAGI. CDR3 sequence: CASSTLAGAYEQYF. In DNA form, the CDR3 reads TGTGCCAGCAGTACACTAGCGGGAGCCTACGAGCAGTACTTC.

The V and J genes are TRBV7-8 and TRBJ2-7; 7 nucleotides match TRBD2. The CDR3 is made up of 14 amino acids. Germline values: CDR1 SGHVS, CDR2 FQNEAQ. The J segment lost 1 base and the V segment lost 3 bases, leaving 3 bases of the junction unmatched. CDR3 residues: CASSFGGTSYEQYF. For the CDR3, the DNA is TGTGCCAGCAGCTTCGGGGGGACTTCCTACGAGCAGTACTTC.

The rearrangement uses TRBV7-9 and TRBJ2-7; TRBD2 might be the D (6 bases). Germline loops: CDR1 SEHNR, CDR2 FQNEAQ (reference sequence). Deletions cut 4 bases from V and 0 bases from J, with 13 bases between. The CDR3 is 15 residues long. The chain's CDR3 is CASSSGRELSYEQYF. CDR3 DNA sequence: TGTGCCAGCAGCTCCGGGCGGGAACTCTCCTACGAGCAGTACTTC.

CDR3 sequence: CASSFRLPGYGYTF. The CDR3 DNA reads as TGTGCCAGCAGTTTTCGACTGCCAGGGTATGGCTACACCTTC. This sequence joins TRBV28 and TRBJ1-2, with D possibly matching TRBD1 (5 bases). With 3 bases removed from V and 5 bases from J, the gap between germline ends came to 13 bases. CDR3 length: 14 residues. In germline, CDR1 is MDHEN, CDR2 SYDVKM.

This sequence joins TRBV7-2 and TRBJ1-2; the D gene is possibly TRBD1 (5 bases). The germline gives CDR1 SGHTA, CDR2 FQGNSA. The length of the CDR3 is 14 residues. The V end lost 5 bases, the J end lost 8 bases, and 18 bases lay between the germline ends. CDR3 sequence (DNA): TGTGCCAGCAGCAAAGGCGACCGGACAAACGGCTACACCTTC. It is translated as CASSKGDRTNGYTF.